A selection of T cell receptor beta chains follows, all from one sample in a study of blood T cell repertoires in COVID-19. Sequenced by immunoSEQ multiplex PCR; TCRdb stores in-frame clones only, minus some. Among over 130,000 clones listed, over 60% were seen once. The sequenced sample consisted of peripheral blood. The receptors here all came from a woman older than 75 with active or convalescent COVID-19. The CDR3 runs from the conserved cysteine through the conserved F or W. A D gene is named only where the DNA matches it firmly. Rows may omit the clone size; those that give it use once, few, many or a size class.

V gene: TRBV28; J gene: TRBJ1-2; clone size: -; D gene: TRBD1; CDR3 protein: CASSSTGRANYGYTF; CDR3 DNA: TGTGCCAGCAGTTCGACAGGGCGGGCTAACTATGGCTACACCTTC
V gene: TRBV6-1; J gene: TRBJ1-3; clone size: -; D gene: -; CDR3 protein: CASSDPLFSGNTIYF; CDR3 DNA: TGTGCCAGCAGTGACCCACTATTCTCTGGAAACACCATATATTTT
V gene: TRBV7-8; J gene: TRBJ2-7; clone size: -; D gene: -; CDR3 protein: CASSLGASYEQYF; CDR3 DNA: TGTGCCAGCAGCCTAGGCGCTTCCTACGAGCAGTACTTC
V gene: TRBV3-1/TRBV3-2; J gene: TRBJ1-2; clone size: -; D gene: -; CDR3 protein: CASSQTPYGYTF; CDR3 DNA: TGTGCCAGCAGCCAGACTCCCTATGGCTACACCTTC
V gene: TRBV7-3; J gene: TRBJ2-3; clone size: -; D gene: -; CDR3 protein: CASSPTGINTDTQYF; CDR3 DNA: TGTGCCAGCAGCCCCACGGGGATTAACACAGATACGCAGTATTTT
V gene: TRBV9; J gene: TRBJ2-1; clone size: -; D gene: -; CDR3 protein: CASRSTGAPDNEQFF; CDR3 DNA: TGTGCCAGCAGGTCAACTGGGGCGCCGGACAATGAGCAGTTCTTC
V gene: TRBV28; J gene: TRBJ1-2; clone size: -; D gene: TRBD1; CDR3 protein: CAIQWTGTYGYTF; CDR3 DNA: TGTGCCATCCAATGGACAGGGACCTATGGCTACACCTTC
V gene: TRBV27; J gene: TRBJ2-1; clone size: -; D gene: -; CDR3 protein: CASSPLGGSISNEQFF; CDR3 DNA: TGTGCCAGCAGTCCCCTCGGGGGTTCGATTAGCAATGAGCAGTTCTTC
V gene: TRBV7-8; J gene: TRBJ2-7; clone size: -; D gene: TRBD1; CDR3 protein: CASSSRTGVYEQYF; CDR3 DNA: TGTGCCAGCAGCTCCCGGACAGGGGTCTACGAGCAGTACTTC
V gene: TRBV30; J gene: TRBJ2-7; clone size: -; D gene: -; CDR3 protein: CAWSLGDPYEQYF; CDR3 DNA: TGTGCCTGGAGCCTAGGGGATCCCTACGAGCAGTACTTC
V gene: TRBV19; J gene: TRBJ1-1; clone size: -; D gene: -; CDR3 protein: CASSPRGSPEAFF; CDR3 DNA: TGTGCCAGTAGTCCCCGCGGGTCACCCGAAGCTTTCTTT
V gene: TRBV7-2; J gene: TRBJ1-5; clone size: -; D gene: -; CDR3 protein: CASSLVRNSGNQPQHF; CDR3 DNA: TGTGCCAGCAGCTTAGTGAGGAATTCGGGAAATCAGCCCCAGCATTTT
V gene: TRBV5-1; J gene: TRBJ2-5; clone size: -; D gene: -; CDR3 protein: CASSTVPGRETQYF; CDR3 DNA: TGCGCCAGCAGCACCGTGCCGGGGAGGGAGACCCAGTACTTC
V gene: TRBV18; J gene: TRBJ1-5; clone size: once; D gene: TRBD1; CDR3 protein: CASSLDRQYNQPQHF; CDR3 DNA: TGTGCCAGCTCTTTGGACAGGCAGTACAATCAGCCCCAGCATTTT
V gene: TRBV19; J gene: TRBJ1-6; clone size: few; D gene: -; CDR3 protein: CASTVGDLGNSPLHF; CDR3 DNA: TGTGCCAGTACCGTGGGAGACCTAGGCAATTCACCCCTCCACTTT
V gene: TRBV5-6; J gene: TRBJ2-7; clone size: -; D gene: TRBD1; CDR3 protein: CASIRDRGPNEQYF; CDR3 DNA: TGTGCCAGCATCCGGGACAGGGGGCCCAACGAGCAGTACTTC
V gene: TRBV3-1/TRBV3-2; J gene: TRBJ1-6; clone size: -; D gene: TRBD1; CDR3 protein: CASSQDDRGRSPLHF; CDR3 DNA: TGTGCCAGCAGCCAAGATGACAGGGGAAGGTCACCCCTCCACTTT
V gene: TRBV18; J gene: TRBJ2-1; clone size: -; D gene: TRBD2; CDR3 protein: CASSPTGLAGYNEQFF; CDR3 DNA: TGTGCCAGCTCACCTACGGGACTAGCGGGATACAATGAGCAGTTCTTC
V gene: TRBV7-2; J gene: TRBJ2-2; clone size: -; D gene: -; CDR3 protein: CASSLEGGHLNTGELFF; CDR3 DNA: TGTGCCAGCAGCTTAGAAGGGGGTCATCTGAACACCGGGGAGCTGTTTTTT
V gene: TRBV9; J gene: TRBJ2-3; clone size: -; D gene: TRBD2; CDR3 protein: CASSFSGGVTDTQYF; CDR3 DNA: TGTGCCAGCAGCTTTAGCGGGGGAGTCACAGATACGCAGTATTTT
V gene: TRBV28; J gene: TRBJ1-6; clone size: -; D gene: -; CDR3 protein: CASRPQHDSPLHF; CDR3 DNA: TGTGCCAGCAGACCACAGCATGATTCACCCCTCCACTTT
V gene: TRBV19; J gene: TRBJ2-5; clone size: -; D gene: -; CDR3 protein: CASSTTGGRIETQYF; CDR3 DNA: TGTGCCAGTAGTACGACAGGTGGCCGGATCGAGACCCAGTACTTC
V gene: TRBV7-2; J gene: TRBJ2-7; clone size: -; D gene: -; CDR3 protein: CASTIPVGLYYEQYF; CDR3 DNA: TGTGCCAGCACTATTCCGGTCGGACTATACTACGAGCAGTACTTC
V gene: TRBV18; J gene: TRBJ1-1; clone size: -; D gene: -; CDR3 protein: CASSPPVREAFF; CDR3 DNA: TGTGCCAGCTCACCACCGGTCAGGGAAGCTTTCTTT
V gene: TRBV3-1/TRBV3-2; J gene: TRBJ1-3; clone size: -; D gene: TRBD1; CDR3 protein: CASSRQGGGNTIYF; CDR3 DNA: TGTGCCAGCAGCCGACAGGGGGGCGGAAACACCATATATTTT
V gene: TRBV20-1; J gene: TRBJ1-2; clone size: few; D gene: TRBD1; CDR3 protein: CSALTGPGYTF; CDR3 DNA: TGCAGTGCTTTGACAGGGCCTGGCTACACCTTC
V gene: TRBV20-1; J gene: TRBJ1-1; clone size: -; D gene: -; CDR3 protein: CSASRTAEAFF; CDR3 DNA: TGCAGTGCCTCAAGGACAGCTGAAGCTTTCTTT
V gene: TRBV24-1; J gene: TRBJ2-1; clone size: -; D gene: TRBD1; CDR3 protein: CATSDGTVDYNEQFF; CDR3 DNA: TGTGCCACCAGTGACGGGACAGTAGACTACAATGAGCAGTTCTTC
V gene: TRBV6-5; J gene: TRBJ2-1; clone size: -; D gene: -; CDR3 protein: CASTGGVAAYEQFF; CDR3 DNA: TGTGCCAGCACAGGCGGGGTGGCGGCTTATGAGCAGTTCTTC
V gene: TRBV4-1; J gene: TRBJ1-2; clone size: -; D gene: TRBD1; CDR3 protein: CARSPQGFYGYTF; CDR3 DNA: TGCGCCCGCAGCCCACAGGGGTTCTATGGCTACACCTTC
V gene: TRBV6-5; J gene: TRBJ1-5; clone size: once; D gene: TRBD1; CDR3 protein: CASSSGQGVKPQHF; CDR3 DNA: TGTGCCAGCAGTTCTGGACAGGGGGTAAAGCCCCAGCATTTT
V gene: TRBV7-2; J gene: TRBJ2-7; clone size: -; D gene: TRBD2; CDR3 protein: CASSRILTTGGEQYF; CDR3 DNA: TGTGCCAGCAGCCGTATCCTTACGACCGGGGGGGAGCAGTACTTC
V gene: TRBV4-3; J gene: TRBJ2-7; clone size: once; D gene: -; CDR3 protein: CASSQGLETYEQYF; CDR3 DNA: TGCGCCAGCAGCCAGGGGCTTGAGACCTACGAGCAGTACTTC
V gene: TRBV7-2; J gene: TRBJ1-2; clone size: -; D gene: TRBD1; CDR3 protein: CASSLATGNGNYGYTF; CDR3 DNA: TGTGCCAGCAGCTTAGCGACAGGGAATGGTAACTATGGCTACACCTTC
V gene: TRBV4-1; J gene: TRBJ2-2; clone size: once; D gene: TRBD2; CDR3 protein: CASSQHGLGTGELFF; CDR3 DNA: TGCGCCAGCAGCCAACACGGACTAGGGACCGGGGAGCTGTTTTTT